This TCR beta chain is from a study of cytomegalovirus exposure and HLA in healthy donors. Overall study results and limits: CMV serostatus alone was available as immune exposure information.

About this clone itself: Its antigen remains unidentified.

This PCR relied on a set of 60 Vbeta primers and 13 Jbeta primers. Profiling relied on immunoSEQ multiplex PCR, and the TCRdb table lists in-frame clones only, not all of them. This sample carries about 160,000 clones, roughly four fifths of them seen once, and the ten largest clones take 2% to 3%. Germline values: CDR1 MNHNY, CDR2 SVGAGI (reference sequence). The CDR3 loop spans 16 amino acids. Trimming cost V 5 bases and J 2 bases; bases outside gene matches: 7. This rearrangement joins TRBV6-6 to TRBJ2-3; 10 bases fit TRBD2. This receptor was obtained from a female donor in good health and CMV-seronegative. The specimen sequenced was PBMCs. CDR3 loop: CASSGLAGVNTDTQYF. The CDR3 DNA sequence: TGTGCCAGCAGTGGGCTAGCGGGGGTTAACACAGATACGCAGTATTTT.